This is a list of T cell receptor beta chains from one sample in a study of Ad26.COV2.S vaccination and SARS-CoV-2 variants. Measured with immunoSEQ multiplex PCR; TCRdb has only the in-frame clones, and not every one. The sample lists about 680,000 clones, roughly 90% occurring once. Source: peripheral blood, taken in a trial of Ad26.COV2.S vaccine versus placebo. Every receptor here comes from a person aged 18-60 years who received the Ad26.COV2.S COVID-19 vaccine or a placebo. Both conserved end residues are part of each CDR3. The order of the fields is clone size, D gene, V gene, J gene, CDR3 protein, CDR3 DNA. A D gene is named only where the DNA matches it firmly. Size is stated for part of the rows, as once, few or many counts, or as a class when the clone is expanded.

once	TRBD1	TRBV15	TRBJ2-3	CATSSRQGSTDTQYF	TGTGCCACCAGCAGCAGACAGGGAAGCACAGATACGCAGTATTTT
NA	NA	TRBV7-9	TRBJ2-2	CASSQPLPNTGELFF	TGTGCCAGCAGCCAACCACTTCCGAACACCGGGGAGCTGTTTTTT
NA	NA	TRBV7-2	TRBJ2-7	CASSLRPTLADTYEQYF	TGTGCCAGCAGCTTAAGGCCGACCTTAGCGGATACCTACGAGCAGTACTTC
NA	NA	TRBV5-4	TRBJ1-2	CASSYDRIYGYTF	TGTGCCAGCAGCTACGACAGAATCTATGGCTACACCTTC
NA	NA	TRBV11-2	TRBJ2-7	CASSVGIYEQYF	TGTGCCAGCAGCGTCGGAATCTACGAGCAGTACTTC
once	NA	TRBV19	TRBJ2-2	CASTNRFGRGPTGELFF	TGTGCCAGTACCAATAGGTTCGGCAGGGGCCCCACCGGGGAGCTGTTTTTT
NA	NA	TRBV7-8	TRBJ2-1	CASTPGKGSSYNEQFF	TGTGCCAGCACCCCGGGCAAGGGGAGCTCCTACAATGAGCAGTTCTTC
NA	TRBD2	TRBV19	TRBJ2-1	CASSSGTSGRNEQFF	TGTGCCAGTAGTTCCGGGACTAGCGGGAGAAATGAGCAGTTCTTC
NA	NA	TRBV29-1	TRBJ2-5	CSGVRAGETQYF	TGCAGCGGTGTTAGGGCGGGAGAGACCCAGTACTTC
NA	NA	TRBV7-2	TRBJ1-1	CASSQPRAFF	TGTGCCAGCAGCCAACCAAGAGCTTTCTTT
once	NA	TRBV27	TRBJ2-7	CASSWNARGASYEQYF	TGTGCCAGCAGTTGGAACGCGAGAGGGGCCTCCTACGAGCAGTACTTC
NA	TRBD1	TRBV7-2	TRBJ1-4	CASSSLSGTGGEKLFF	TGTGCCAGCAGCTCACTATCCGGGACAGGGGGCGAAAAACTGTTTTTT
NA	NA	TRBV11-1	TRBJ1-1	CASSPGLGTEAFF	TGTGCCAGCAGCCCCGGTTTGGGAACTGAAGCTTTCTTT
NA	NA	TRBV6-2/TRBV6-3	TRBJ2-4	CASSPLGGSKNIQYF	TGTGCCAGCAGCCCCCTTGGCGGATCCAAAAACATTCAGTACTTC
few	NA	TRBV7-9	TRBJ1-1	CASSLGAPQGNTEAFF	TGTGCCAGCAGCTTAGGGGCACCTCAAGGGAACACTGAAGCTTTCTTT
NA	NA	TRBV21-1	TRBJ2-7	CASSKAAVAGGFQFYEQYF	TGTGCCAGCAGCAAAGCTGCGGTAGCGGGGGGGTTTCAGTTCTACGAGCAGTACTTC
NA	TRBD1	TRBV5-1	TRBJ2-1	CASSLGGQGVREQFF	TGCGCCAGCAGCTTGGGGGGACAGGGTGTTCGGGAGCAGTTCTTC
NA	NA	TRBV5-4	TRBJ2-7	CASRRDITYEQYF	TGTGCCAGCCGCCGGGACATTACCTACGAGCAGTACTTC
NA	TRBD1	TRBV6-1	TRBJ2-2	CASSEGGTATGELFF	TGTGCCAGCAGTGAAGGAGGGACAGCTACCGGGGAGCTGTTTTTT
NA	TRBD2	TRBV3-1/TRBV3-2	TRBJ2-3	CASSSSGLASYTDTQYF	TGTGCCAGCAGCTCTTCGGGACTAGCGAGCTACACAGATACGCAGTATTTT
NA	TRBD1	TRBV29-1	TRBJ2-7	CSVKRDRGRYEQYF	TGCAGCGTGAAGAGGGACAGGGGGCGCTACGAGCAGTACTTC
NA	TRBD1	TRBV19	TRBJ1-5	CASSIGTGPNQPQHF	TGTGCCAGTAGCATAGGGACAGGACCTAATCAGCCCCAGCATTTT
NA	NA	TRBV4-3	TRBJ2-6	CASSQDMRNRASGANVLTF	TGCGCCAGCAGCCAAGATATGAGGAATCGGGCCTCTGGGGCCAACGTCCTGACTTTC
once	NA	TRBV6-4	TRBJ1-2	CASSEGRGVNYGYTF	TGTGCCAGCAGTGAAGGCAGGGGTGTTAACTATGGCTACACCTTC
NA	NA	TRBV6-5	TRBJ2-7	CASSYSFGTAPYEQYF	TGTGCCAGCAGTTACTCCTTCGGGACGGCCCCCTACGAGCAGTACTTC
once	NA	TRBV5-1	TRBJ2-7	CASSPRTPPHYEQYF	TGCGCCAGCAGCCCGAGGACCCCTCCCCACTACGAGCAGTACTTC
NA	NA	TRBV7-2	TRBJ1-2	CASSFMTGANYGYTF	TGTGCCAGCAGCTTTATGACAGGCGCTAACTATGGCTACACCTTC
NA	NA	TRBV4-2	TRBJ1-1	CASSQDRTLNTEAFF	TGTGCCAGCAGCCAAGATCGGACCTTGAACACTGAAGCTTTCTTT
NA	NA	TRBV6-5	TRBJ1-5	CASSYSSVLREPQHF	TGTGCCAGCAGTTACTCGTCTGTATTGCGCGAGCCCCAGCATTTT
once	NA	TRBV7-2	TRBJ2-5	CASSLVGRETQYF	TGTGCCAGCAGCTTAGTAGGACGGGAGACCCAGTACTTC
NA	TRBD1	TRBV24-1	TRBJ1-5	CATSDAQGINQPQHF	TGTGCCACCAGTGATGCACAGGGGATCAATCAGCCCCAGCATTTT
NA	NA	TRBV5-1	TRBJ2-2	CASSSTVPTGELFF	TGCGCCAGCAGTTCAACAGTTCCCACCGGGGAGCTGTTTTTT
NA	NA	TRBV27	TRBJ2-1	CASSLGVRSYNEQFF	TGTGCCAGCAGTTTAGGGGTAAGGTCCTACAATGAGCAGTTCTTC
few	NA	TRBV7-8	TRBJ2-6	CASSLVGSGANVLTF	TGTGCCAGCAGCTTAGTTGGGTCTGGGGCCAACGTCCTGACTTTC
NA	TRBD2	TRBV7-9	TRBJ2-1	CASSLGSGSGRAYEQFF	TGTGCCAGCAGCTTGGGGTCGGGTAGCGGGAGGGCCTATGAGCAGTTCTTC
NA	NA	TRBV7-9	TRBJ2-1	CASSLGNYNEQFF	TGTGCCAGCAGCTTAGGAAACTACAATGAGCAGTTCTTC
NA	NA	TRBV29-1	TRBJ2-7	CSAQARTAVEQYF	TGCAGCGCCCAGGCGAGGACGGCGGTCGAGCAGTACTTC
NA	NA	TRBV7-2	TRBJ2-5	CASSPRQDWQETQYF	TGTGCCAGCAGCCCCAGACAGGACTGGCAAGAGACCCAGTACTTC
NA	NA	TRBV6-5	TRBJ1-1	CASSYWGKDTEAFF	TGTGCCAGCAGTTACTGGGGAAAGGACACTGAAGCTTTCTTT
NA	TRBD2	TRBV6-5	TRBJ2-7	CASSYPKAGGFYEQYF	TGTGCCAGCAGTTACCCGAAAGCGGGGGGATTCTACGAGCAGTACTTC
NA	TRBD1	TRBV5-1	TRBJ1-4	CASTSGQGFEKLFF	TGCGCCAGCACCAGTGGACAGGGTTTTGAAAAACTGTTTTTT
NA	NA	TRBV3-1/TRBV3-2	TRBJ2-7	CASSQRGYSYEQYF	TGTGCCAGCAGCCAAAGGGGGTACTCCTACGAGCAGTACTTC
NA	TRBD1	TRBV2	TRBJ1-2	CASSDRTGSSYGYTF	TGTGCCAGCAGTGATCGGACAGGCTCTTCCTATGGCTACACCTTC
NA	NA	TRBV5-1	TRBJ1-2	CASSFGNSDYGYTF	TGCGCCAGCAGCTTTGGTAACAGCGACTATGGCTACACCTTC
NA	NA	TRBV5-5	TRBJ1-1	CASSLGAGQTEAFF	TGTGCCAGCAGCTTGGGGGCAGGGCAGACTGAAGCTTTCTTT
NA	NA	TRBV12-3/TRBV12-4	TRBJ1-2	CASSLGRSYGYTF	TGTGCCAGCAGTTTGGGCAGGTCCTATGGCTACACCTTC
NA	NA	TRBV19	TRBJ1-2	CASSIEGLGGYTF	TGTGCCAGTAGTATTGAGGGACTGGGTGGCTACACCTTC
NA	NA	TRBV25-1	TRBJ1-2	CASSELGRHWGYTF	TGTGCCAGCAGTGAACTCGGCCGCCACTGGGGCTACACCTTC